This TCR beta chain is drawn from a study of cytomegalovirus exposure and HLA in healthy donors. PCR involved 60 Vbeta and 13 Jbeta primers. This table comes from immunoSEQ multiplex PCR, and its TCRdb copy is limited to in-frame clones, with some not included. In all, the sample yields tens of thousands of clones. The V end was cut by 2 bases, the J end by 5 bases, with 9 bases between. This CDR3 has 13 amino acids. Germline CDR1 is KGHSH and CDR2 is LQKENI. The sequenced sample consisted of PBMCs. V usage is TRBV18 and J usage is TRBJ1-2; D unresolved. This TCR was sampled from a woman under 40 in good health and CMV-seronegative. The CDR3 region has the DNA TGTGCCAGCTCACCAGGGAGGCAGTATGGCTACACCTTC. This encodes CASSPGRQYGYTF.